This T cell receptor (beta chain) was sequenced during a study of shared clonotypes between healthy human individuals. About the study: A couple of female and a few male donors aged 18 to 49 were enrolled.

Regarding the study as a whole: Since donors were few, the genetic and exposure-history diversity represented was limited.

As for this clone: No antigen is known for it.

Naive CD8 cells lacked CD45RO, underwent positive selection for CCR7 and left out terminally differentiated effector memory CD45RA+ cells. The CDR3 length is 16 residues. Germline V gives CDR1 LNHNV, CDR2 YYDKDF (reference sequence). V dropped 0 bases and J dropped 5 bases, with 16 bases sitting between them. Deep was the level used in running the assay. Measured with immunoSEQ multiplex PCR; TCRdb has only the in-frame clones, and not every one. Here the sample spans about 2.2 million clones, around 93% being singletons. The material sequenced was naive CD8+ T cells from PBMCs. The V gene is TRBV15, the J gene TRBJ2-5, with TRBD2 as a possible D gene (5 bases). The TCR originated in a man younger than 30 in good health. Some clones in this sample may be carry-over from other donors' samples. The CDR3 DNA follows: TGTGCCACCAGCAGAGAAGCTTCAGTCTCGGGGGAGACCCAGTACTTC. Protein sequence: CATSREASVSGETQYF.